This T cell receptor beta chain emerged from a study of T cell repertoires in cytomegalovirus infection. Overall study: It can be stated that public TCR beta signatures indicated CMV infection as well as a matching HLA type. Study outcomes and limitations: Identification of carriers of CMV plus the relevant HLA was performed using cumulative public TCR beta family frequency. Clonotype analysis showed dominance of the ex vivo response by HLA-C-restricted CMV-specific TCR beta clonotypes.

The sample holds many counts of this clonotype. Its antigen is undetermined. TCRdb called the reads again in MiXCR, with one record for every CDR3 protein. The sample yields about 140,000 distinct CDR3 sequences, about 6.5% seen once. This receptor was taken from a human donor in good health (CMV status not recorded). Some clones in this sample may be carry-over from other donors' samples. Sequenced: PBMCs.

This chain's CDR3 is CASSLGGAQPQHF. The CDR3 DNA is TGTGCCAGCAGCTTAGGGGGGGCGCAGCCCCAGCATTTT. The rearrangement links TRBV7-6 to TRBJ1-5, with D maybe TRBD1 (6 bases). V was shortened by 1 base and J by 7 bases, with 8 bases between the two germline ends. Germline V gives CDR1 SGHVS, CDR2 FNYEAQ. The CDR3 runs to 13 residues.